This T cell receptor beta chain was found in a study of shared clonotypes between healthy human individuals (dated by TCRdb to between 2020 and 2021). About the investigation overall: A couple of women and a few men aged 18 to 49 years were included in the cohort. For each donor, CD4 naive and CD4 memory were each given three plates, CD8 naive was given two plates, and CD8 memory was given one plate. Blood TCR repertoires of five healthy adults were deeply sequenced to estimate repertoire size and the extent of clonotype sharing between individuals. Different laboratories and diverse techniques were used to prepare libraries and sequence TCR repertoires, to increase sequencing depth and limit assay-specific biases. Each donor's leukapheresis produced roughly between about 0.8 and 10 billion PBMCs.

According to the germline V gene, CDR1 reads KGHSH and CDR2 reads LQKENI. The CDR3 starts with the cysteine, ends with the phenylalanine, and has 13 residues. The DNA shown is the 39-base CDR3, in frame from base 1. Cut back by 6 bases and 0 bases, the V and J ends lie 8 bases apart. Using the deep immunoSEQ assay, multiplex PCR amplified TCR CDR3 regions from genomic DNA. Genomic DNA extracted from each cell subset was distributed evenly over all wells of several immunoSEQ 96-well plates, and each plate served as one replicate. For sorted subsets, around 200 ng genomic DNA, equal to tens of thousands of T cell genomes, was loaded into each replicate PCR. Purified libraries were quantified with a Qubit 3.0 fluorometer, sized on a Bioanalyzer 2100, and re-quantified with the KAPA Library Quantification kit. Every immunoSEQ 96-well plate was sequenced on a separate single-read 150-cycle Illumina NextSeq 550 flow cell. Turning to the authors' computational methods: Because only junctional sequences without quality scores were contained in the immunoSEQ output, filtering matching that applied to full-length reads could not be performed. To assign V/J genes and CDR3, sequences were annotated against IMGT germline references using PyIR, a Python wrapper for IgBLAST v1.9. Reads were filtered out if the reads had weak V/J assignments (E-value above 1e-6), no CDR3, stop codons, out-of-frame junctions, or ambiguous translated residues. V3J clonotypes were defined by identical inferred V gene, J gene, and CDR3 amino acid sequence. To compute the percentage overlap between repertoires, the number of shared unique clonotypes was divided by the size of the smaller repertoire. Richness of each repertoire was evaluated using RTK rarefaction, the Chao1 estimator, and Recon v2.1 estimates of unobserved clonotypes. Generation probabilities for all TCRbeta clonotypes obtained by the gDNA method from a handful of donors were computed using OLGA. Here the immuneACCESS table is served through TCRdb, limited to in-frame sequences with V and J called. Missing clones are a known gap in these copies; in checked studies unresolved V genes cover under half, and the rest lacks a known reason. That table furnishes V, J and clone size, whereas the DNA furnished D and trimming. This sample gives over a million clones in total; about four fifths of them show up just once. The ten top clones hold about 0.52% of the sample.

Healthy HIV-negative adults with no recently reported acute infections or vaccinations were included as donors. Only Caucasian adults living in Nashville, Tennessee, USA were represented among the donors. CD4+ T cells were enriched through magnetic negative selection, after which naive cells were positively selected on CD45RA and the remaining negative fraction served as the memory subset. After blood collection by leukapheresis, PBMCs were isolated using Ficoll-Histopaque density gradient centrifugation and then cryopreserved in the vapor phase of liquid nitrogen. Analytical flow cytometry was used to check the purity and quantity of each magnetically sorted T cell population. Each sorted fraction had its genomic DNA isolated and then quantified by UV absorbance on a Nanodrop 2000c. In regard to this clone: It has no known antigen specificity. One base away there is no much larger clone; base qualities are not given.

Study-wide findings and limitations: Only blood was sampled, and tissue TCR repertoires likely differ from those in blood. Rarefaction of sorted-subset datasets indicated incomplete sequencing despite the large sequencing depth. Based on pairwise subsampling, the degree of clonotype sharing among donors was expected to be affected by sequencing depth. Because the study included only a small number of donors, the genetic and exposure-history diversity represented was limited. When a handful of donors were compared, the shared fraction of clonotypes was around 5.1% for naive CD4, 3.5% to 4% for naive CD8, about 2.4% for memory CD4, and less than 0.5% for memory CD8. Naive subsets generally had larger estimated clonotype richness than memory subsets did. Clonotypes shared by all four sorted-subset donors showed higher generation probabilities than non-shared clonotypes.

This sequence originates from a man aged 18 to 30 in good health. Some clones in this sample may be carry-over from other donors' samples. Source material: memory CD4+ T cells from PBMCs. According to the study, the label for this sample's cell subset or site signals: CD45RA-negative fraction. Recombination connected TRBV18 to TRBJ1-1; confidence is insufficient to name the D gene. Read as DNA, the sequence is TGTGCCAGCTCTTACGGCCTGAACACTGAAGCTTTCTTT. It specifies CASSYGLNTEAFF. With all but the CDR3 taken from the reference TRBV18 and TRBJ1-1 genes, the full variable domain is: NAGVMQNPRHLVRRRGQEARLRCSPMKGHSHVYWYRQLPEEGLKFMVYLQKENIIDESGMPKERFSAEFPKEGPSILRIQQVVRGDSAAYFCASSYGLNTEAFFGQGTRLTVV.